One and the same sample provided the 8 T cell receptor beta chains below, sequenced in a study of blood T cell repertoires in COVID-19 (dated by TCRdb to the early 2020s). Library prep was done by the immunoSEQ multiplex PCR assay. Sourced from immuneACCESS, this table was stored by TCRdb with only in-frame sequences that have V and J called. A share of the clones is absent; for the studies checked, an unresolved V gene accounts for under half, and the remainder has no known explanation. The sample includes about 210,000 clones, with roughly 82% observed a single time. 9.5% to 10% of the sample lies in the top ten. Sequenced: peripheral blood. These TCRs come from a man over 45 with active or convalescent COVID-19.

This clone was seen more than once but under ten times. V gene TRBV2 combines with J gene TRBJ2-1; 14 nucleotides agree with TRBD2. V shed 4 bases, J shed 1 base, and the junction held 12 bases outside the gene matches. CDR3 length: 20 amino acids. The germline CDR1 and CDR2 sequences are SNHLY and FYNNEI. CDR3 sequence: CASSGPGTSGSWWSYNEQFF. CDR3 bases: TGTGCCAGCAGTGGACCCGGGACTAGCGGGAGTTGGTGGTCCTACAATGAGCAGTTCTTC.

V gene TRBV28 combines with J gene TRBJ1-1; D is possibly TRBD1 (5 bases). Germline CDR1 reads MDHEN; CDR2 reads SYDVKM. V was pared by 7 bases and J by 7 bases, with 16 bases between. The CDR3 is 13 amino acids. CDR3 coding DNA: TGTGCCAGCACCAACCCAACAGGCGTTGAAGCTTTCTTT. This gives the protein CASTNPTGVEAFF. Together with reference TRBV28 and TRBJ1-1, the CDR3 gives the full variable domain: DVKVTQSSRYLVKRTGEKVFLECVQDMDHENMFWYRQDPGLGLRLIYFSYDVKMKEKGDIPEGYSVSREKKERFSLILESASTNQTSMYLCASTNPTGVEAFFGQGTRLTVV.

The rearrangement links TRBV9 to TRBJ2-7; TRBD2 matches at 8 bases. The CDR3 runs 14 residues. Germline CDR1 reads SGDLS; CDR2 reads YYNGEE. V trimming: 0 bases; J trimming: 4 bases; junction bases outside the gene matches: 3. The CDR3 bases are TGTGCCAGCAGCGTAGCGGCTAGCGGGTACGAGCAGTACTTC. The encoded protein is CASSVAASGYEQYF.

As concerns this clone: This CDR3 is also generated by other DNA sequences in the sample. The gene calls are TRBV5-1 and TRBJ1-1, with unresolved D. This CDR3 contains 13 residues. Germline-derived CDR1 and CDR2 are SGHRS and YFSETQ. Trimming stripped 4 bases from V and 5 bases from J, with 12 bases between. As DNA, the CDR3 is TGCGCCAGCAGCGTAACAGAGGGAACTGAAGCTTTCTTT. This codes for CASSVTEGTEAFF.

This clone came up a few times. The rearrangement links TRBV28 to TRBJ2-1; 10 nucleotides match TRBD1. This CDR3 has 16 residues. Germline V CDR1 and CDR2: MDHEN, SYDVKM. J gave up 6 bases and V 3 bases, and 8 bases lay outside the gene matches. The CDR3, as DNA: TGTGCCAGCAGTTTTGGGTGGGACAGGGGCGGCAATGAGCAGTTCTTC. It codes for CASSFGWDRGGNEQFF. Full variable domain (outside the CDR3, taken from reference TRBV28 and TRBJ2-1): DVKVTQSSRYLVKRTGEKVFLECVQDMDHENMFWYRQDPGLGLRLIYFSYDVKMKEKGDIPEGYSVSREKKERFSLILESASTNQTSMYLCASSFGWDRGGNEQFFGPGTRLTVL.

Here the CDR3 reads CASSLRQAGYTF. CDR3 bases: TGTGCCAGCAGCCTCCGACAGGCCGGCTACACCTTC. The chain employs TRBV6-5 and TRBJ1-2, with a weak D call TRBD1 (6 bases). The ends were cut back, 6 bases at V and 8 bases at J, with 13 bases in the middle. Germline V lookup: CDR1 MNHEY, CDR2 SVGAGI. CDR3 length: 12 residues.

The chain couples TRBV4-1 to TRBJ2-4, with 14 positions matching TRBD2. Trimming cost V 0 bases and J 3 bases; bases outside gene matches: 13. Germline CDR1 MGHRA, CDR2 YSYEKL. This CDR3 spans 21 amino acids. Here the CDR3 reads CASSQESPGLAGVDGKNIQYF. For the CDR3, the DNA is TGCGCCAGCAGCCAAGAATCCCCGGGACTAGCGGGAGTTGACGGCAAAAACATTCAGTACTTC.

This sequence joins TRBV19 and TRBJ1-2, with 10 bases that match TRBD1. The V gene's germline CDR1 is LNHDA and CDR2 SQIVND (reference sequence). There are 14 residues in the CDR3. V shed 7 bases and J 8 bases; nucleotides not matched to a gene: 10. CDR3 DNA: TGTGCCAGTACCTCGGGACAGGGGTCCCGCGGCTACACCTTC. It specifies CASTSGQGSRGYTF.